Each of the 5 T cell receptor beta chains below was sequenced from the same sample in a study of blood T cell repertoires in COVID-19. Profiled with immunoSEQ multiplex PCR; TCRdb holds only in-frame clones, not every one. The data show 260,000 or so clones, approximately 84% seen once. Sequencing was performed on peripheral blood. The receptors shown here come from a human donor in a cohort sampled during active COVID-19.

CDR3 nucleotide sequence: TGTGCCAGCAGCGTCCGTGACACAAACACCGGGGAGCTGTTTTTT. This codes for CASSVRDTNTGELFF. This chain connects TRBV7-8 to TRBJ2-2, with unresolved D. Trimming took 5 bases from V and 2 from J, leaving 12 bases between them. The CDR3 is 15 amino acids. Germline V gene lookup returns CDR1 SGHVS and CDR2 FQNEAQ. The full variable domain, rest sourced from reference TRBV7-8 and TRBJ2-2, is GAGVSQSPRYKVAKRGQDVALRCDPISGHVSLFWYQQALGQGPEFLTYFQNEAQLDKSGLPSDRFFAERPEGSVSTLKIQRTQQEDSAVYLCASSVRDTNTGELFFGEGSRLTVL.

The rearrangement uses TRBV5-1 and TRBJ2-1, with 11 bases lining up with TRBD1. Germline V gene lookup returns CDR1 SGHRS and CDR2 YFSETQ. The CDR3 totals 14 residues. Unmatched junction bases numbered 4, after V lost 2 bases and J lost 9 bases. CDR3 residues: CASSLPGQGGEQFF. The CDR3 nucleotides read TGCGCCAGCAGCTTACCGGGACAGGGGGGTGAGCAGTTCTTC. The full variable domain, its missing parts supplied by reference TRBV5-1 and TRBJ2-1, is KAGVTQTPRYLIKTRGQQVTLSCSPISGHRSVSWYQQTPGQGLQFLFEYFSETQRNKGNFPGRFSGRQFSNSRSEMNVSTLELGDSALYLCASSLPGQGGEQFFGPGTRLTVL.

The chain uses TRBV7-6 and TRBJ2-5; 8 bases map to TRBD2. V shed 6 bases, J shed 5 bases, and the junction held 11 bases outside the gene matches. The CDR3 runs 15 residues. The germline gives CDR1 SGHVS, CDR2 FNYEAQ. CDR3 in DNA: TGTGCCAGCAGTAGGCCGGGGGGGCAGGGGGAGACCCAGTACTTC. Its translation is CASSRPGGQGETQYF.

The chain couples TRBV18 to TRBJ1-4; no clear D. The CDR3 spans 16 residues. Germline V CDR1 and CDR2: KGHSH, LQKENI. Trimming removed 5 bases at V and 7 bases at J, with 20 bases between. This CDR3 reads CASSANPQALGEKLFF. The CDR3 region has the DNA TGTGCCAGCTCAGCTAACCCGCAGGCCCTGGGTGAAAAACTGTTTTTT. Full variable domain (remainder filled in from reference TRBV18 and TRBJ1-4): NAGVMQNPRHLVRRRGQEARLRCSPMKGHSHVYWYRQLPEEGLKFMVYLQKENIIDESGMPKERFSAEFPKEGPSILRIQQVVRGDSAAYFCASSANPQALGEKLFFGSGTQLSVL.

V usage is TRBV4-3 and J usage is TRBJ1-3, with TRBD1 matching 7 bases. CDR3 length: 14 residues. Germline CDR1 LGHNA, CDR2 YSLEER. With V trimmed by 3 bases and J by 4 bases, 3 bases remained unmatched. The CDR3 DNA sequence: TGCGCCAGCAGCCAGTTGGGACAGGGAAACACCATATATTTT. Translating gives CASSQLGQGNTIYF.